This is a list of T cell receptor beta chains from one sample in a study of blood T cell repertoires in COVID-19. The assay was immunoSEQ multiplex PCR, and TCRdb's table has in-frame clones only and misses some. The sample shows approximately 220,000 clones, 80% to 90% of them seen only once. Sequencing used PBMCs or T cells enriched from blood (not recorded which). The receptors were sampled from a woman aged 18-29 years in a cohort exposed to, infected with or recovered from COVID-19 (not recorded which). The CDR3 runs from the conserved cysteine through the conserved F or W. Each record gives: clone size, D gene, V gene, J gene, CDR3 length, CDR3 DNA, CDR3 protein. D genes are given only for firm matches. Size is omitted from some rows. Given values are once, few, many or a class for expanded clones.

once	-	TRBV11-3	TRBJ2-3	12	TGTGCCAGCAGTACGGGGTTAGATACGCAGTATTTT	CASSTGLDTQYF
-	-	TRBV19	TRBJ2-7	16	TGTGCCAGTAGTCCGCCCCCGGGACACCTCCCTCACGAGCAGTACTTC	CASSPPPGHLPHEQYF
-	TRBD1	TRBV6-6	TRBJ1-2	14	TGTGCCAGCACCCCCGGGACAGTCTACTATGGCTACACCTTC	CASTPGTVYYGYTF
-	TRBD1	TRBV5-6	TRBJ1-5	14	TGTGCCAGCAGCTTGGAGGGGGCTGTCCAGCCCCAGCATTTT	CASSLEGAVQPQHF
-	-	TRBV11-3	TRBJ1-1	16	TGTGCCAGCAGCTTAGATAGCGGGGCACGACGGGCTGAAGCTTTCTTT	CASSLDSGARRAEAFF
-	-	TRBV7-6	TRBJ1-2	16	TGTGCCAGCAGCCATCTCGGGGGGGGCGCTGACTATGGCTACACCTTC	CASSHLGGGADYGYTF
-	-	TRBV7-6	TRBJ1-1	15	TGTGCCAGCAGCTTAGTCGCAGGGATGAACACTGAAGCTTTCTTT	CASSLVAGMNTEAFF
once	-	TRBV11-2	TRBJ2-2	14	TGTGCCAGCAGCTTAGAGACCTCTAGTATTATAGTGTTTTTT	CASSLETSSIIVFF
-	-	TRBV6-5	TRBJ1-2	13	TGTGCCAGCCGGGGCTGGGAGGACTATGGCTACACCTTC	CASRGWEDYGYTF
-	-	TRBV6-5	TRBJ2-5	15	TGTGCCAGCACCCGGGGGAGCAGGGGGCAAGAGACCCAGTACTTC	CASTRGSRGQETQYF
-	TRBD1	TRBV19	TRBJ1-4	18	TGTGCCAGTAGTATAGGGGGTACTAAGGGACAGAGAAATGAAAAACTGTTTTTT	CASSIGGTKGQRNEKLFF
once	-	TRBV4-1	TRBJ2-4	15	TGCGCCAGCAGCCAAGATCCGAGTACCAAAAACATTCAGTACTTC	CASSQDPSTKNIQYF
-	TRBD1	TRBV3-1/TRBV3-2	TRBJ1-6	16	TGTGCCAGCAGCCAGGGACAGGGGGCGGGAAATTCACCCCTCCACTTT	CASSQGQGAGNSPLHF
-	-	TRBV6-5	TRBJ1-5	14	TGTGCCACCCTCGGGGGGCGGTTGAATCAGCCCCAGCATTTT	CATLGGRLNQPQHF
-	-	TRBV7-6	TRBJ2-5	14	TGTGCCAGCAGCTTAGGCACTTACCAAGAGACCCAGTACTTC	CASSLGTYQETQYF
-	-	TRBV11-2	TRBJ1-5	14	TGTGCCAGCAGCTTGACAGTGATCGATCAGCCCCAGCATTTT	CASSLTVIDQPQHF
-	TRBD1	TRBV19	TRBJ1-1	15	TGTGCCAGTAGAGGATCTGCAGGGGGGAACACTGAAGCTTTCTTT	CASRGSAGGNTEAFF
once	-	TRBV3-1/TRBV3-2	TRBJ1-2	15	TGTGCCAGCAGCCAAGGTGGCGACAGGTCCTATGGCTACACCTTC	CASSQGGDRSYGYTF
-	TRBD2	TRBV2	TRBJ2-1	14	TGTGCCAGCAATCTAGCGGGGGGCGGGAATGAGCAGTTCTTC	CASNLAGGGNEQFF
-	TRBD2	TRBV27	TRBJ2-1	15	TGTGCCAGCAGTTTGTCCGGGACTAGTTTCCATGAGCAGTTCTTC	CASSLSGTSFHEQFF
-	-	TRBV7-3	TRBJ1-6	14	TGTGCCAGCAGCTTAACCGTTAGGGGTTCACCCCTCCACTTT	CASSLTVRGSPLHF
few	TRBD1	TRBV7-3	TRBJ1-3	14	TGTGCCAGCAGCGAGACAGGGGCAGGAAACACCATATATTTT	CASSETGAGNTIYF
-	TRBD2	TRBV6-6	TRBJ2-5	16	TGTGCCAGCAGCCAAGGGCCGGGACTAGGGAAAGCGGCCCAGTACTTC	CASSQGPGLGKAAQYF
few	TRBD1	TRBV7-9	TRBJ1-1	17	TGTGCCAGCAGCCACAAGGGGGCTCGGGACATGAACACTGAAGCTTTCTTT	CASSHKGARDMNTEAFF
-	-	TRBV10-2	TRBJ1-1	16	TGCGCCAGCAGTGAGTCGATAAGCGGGCTCGATACTGAAGCTTTCTTT	CASSESISGLDTEAFF
-	-	TRBV5-4	TRBJ1-1	14	TGTGCCAGCAGCATCAACAGGGTAGGAACTGAAGCTTTCTTT	CASSINRVGTEAFF
few	-	TRBV14	TRBJ2-1	15	TGTGCCAGCAGCCAGGGTGGGCTTCAATACAATGAGCAGTTCTTC	CASSQGGLQYNEQFF